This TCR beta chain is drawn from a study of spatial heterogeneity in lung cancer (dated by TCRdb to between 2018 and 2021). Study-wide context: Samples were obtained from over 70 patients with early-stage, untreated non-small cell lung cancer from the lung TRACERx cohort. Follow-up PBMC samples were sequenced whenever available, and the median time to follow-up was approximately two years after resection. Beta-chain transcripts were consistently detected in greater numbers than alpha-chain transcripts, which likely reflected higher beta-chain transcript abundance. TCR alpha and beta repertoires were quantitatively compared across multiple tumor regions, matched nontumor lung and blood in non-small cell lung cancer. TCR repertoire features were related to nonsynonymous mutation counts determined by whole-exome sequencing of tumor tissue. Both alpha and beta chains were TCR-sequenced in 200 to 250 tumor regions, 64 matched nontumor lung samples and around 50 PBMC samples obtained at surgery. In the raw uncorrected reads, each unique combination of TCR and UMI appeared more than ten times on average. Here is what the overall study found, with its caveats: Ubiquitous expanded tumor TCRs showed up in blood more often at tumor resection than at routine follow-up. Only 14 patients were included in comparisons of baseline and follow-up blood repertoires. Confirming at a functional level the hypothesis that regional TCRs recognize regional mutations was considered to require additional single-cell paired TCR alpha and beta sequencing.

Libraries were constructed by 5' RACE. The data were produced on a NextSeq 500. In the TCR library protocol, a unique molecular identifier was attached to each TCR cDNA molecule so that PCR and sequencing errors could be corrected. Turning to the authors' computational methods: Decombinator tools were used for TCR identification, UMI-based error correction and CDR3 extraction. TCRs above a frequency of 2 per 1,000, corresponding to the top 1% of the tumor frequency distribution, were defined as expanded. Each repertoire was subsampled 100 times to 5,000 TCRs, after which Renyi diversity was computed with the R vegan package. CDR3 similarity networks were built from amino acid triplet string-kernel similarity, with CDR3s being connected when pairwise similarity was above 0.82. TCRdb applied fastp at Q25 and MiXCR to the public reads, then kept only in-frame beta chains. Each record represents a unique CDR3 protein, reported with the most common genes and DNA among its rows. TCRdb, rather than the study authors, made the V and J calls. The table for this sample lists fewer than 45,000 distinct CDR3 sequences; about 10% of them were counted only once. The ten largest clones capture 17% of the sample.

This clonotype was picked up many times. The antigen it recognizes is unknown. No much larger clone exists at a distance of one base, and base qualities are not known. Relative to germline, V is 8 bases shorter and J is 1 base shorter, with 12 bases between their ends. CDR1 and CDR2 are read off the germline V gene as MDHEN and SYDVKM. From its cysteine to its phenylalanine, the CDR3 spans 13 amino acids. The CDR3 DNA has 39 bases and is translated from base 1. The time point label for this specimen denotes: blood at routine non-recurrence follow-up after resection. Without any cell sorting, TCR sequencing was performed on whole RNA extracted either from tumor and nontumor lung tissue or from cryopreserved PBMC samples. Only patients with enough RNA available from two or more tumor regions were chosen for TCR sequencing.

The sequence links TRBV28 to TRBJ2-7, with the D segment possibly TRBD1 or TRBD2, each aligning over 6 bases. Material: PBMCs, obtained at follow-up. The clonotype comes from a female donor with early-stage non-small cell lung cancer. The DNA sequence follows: TGTGCCAGCGGTGGAGGGGGGTCCTACGAGCAGTACTTC. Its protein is CASGGGGSYEQYF. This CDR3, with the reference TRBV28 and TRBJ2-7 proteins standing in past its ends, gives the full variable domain DVKVTQSSRYLVKRTGEKVFLECVQDMDHENMFWYRQDPGLGLRLIYFSYDVKMKEKGDIPEGYSVSREKKERFSLILESASTNQTSMYLCASGGGGSYEQYFGPGTRLTVT.